The T cell receptor (beta chain) under discussion was sequenced for a study of identical twins (dated by TCRdb to the mid-2010s). Some background on the complete study: TCR alpha and beta repertoires from monozygotic twins, unrelated adults of various ages and cord blood were deep-sequenced to test whether fetal clonotypes persist. To rule out contamination, the twin experiments were replicated at different times with different library preparation protocols. Results and caveats for the whole study, not just this receptor: The excess sharing between twins in beta out-of-frame sequences was weaker because fewer shared sequences reduced the signal-to-noise ratio. Compared with coincidental sharing between unrelated individuals, out-of-frame TCR alpha sequences shared between twins had an excess of sequences with low generation probability. Abundant cord blood beta clonotypes had fewer insertions, young adult naive repertoires showed a similar but weaker trend, and memory repertoires showed no such trend. In monozygotic twins, out-of-frame TCR alpha sharing was systematically underestimated by recombination models, although the models agreed with sharing between unrelated individuals. Because the same donors could not be followed over many years, conclusions were based on cross-sectional statistical analysis. Invariant T cells such as MAIT and iNKT could partly confound zero-insertion analyses, although diverse VJ usage argued against such confounding for most clonotypes.

This clonotype has just a few counts. The specificity of this receptor is unknown. Per-base qualities were not stored, and no clone one base away is much larger. The germline V gene (reference sequence) supplies CDR1 LNHDA and CDR2 SQIVND. From the cysteine through the phenylalanine, the CDR3 covers 14 amino acids. The entry retains the CDR3 DNA only, 42 bases that are in frame from base 1. Trimming takes 6 bases off V and 6 bases off J; junction bases not matched to a gene: 3. The protocol used for the library was 5' RACE. The sequencing machine was an Illumina HiSeq 2000. A universal primer binding site was added through template switching, and the final cDNA carried a unique molecular identifier so that TCR cDNA molecules could be counted accurately. Specific primers in the conserved constant-segment region were used to synthesize first-strand cDNA for TCR alpha and beta chains. To control for contamination, each cDNA library was double barcoded with a SMART-Mk sample barcode plus Illumina barcodes. Two successive PCR steps introduced TruSeq adapter sequences along with Illumina sample barcodes. Sequencing of the TCR alpha and beta cDNA libraries was done on the Illumina HiSeq platform using custom primers. The authors' pipeline ran thus. Unique molecular identifiers were extracted from raw reads with MiGEC, and CDR3 positions were determined with MiXCR. For each individual, recombination models were inferred using an EM algorithm with the repgenHMM and IGoR tools. Shared clonotypes were analyzed with the tcR package in R, and sharing was normalized by the product of cloneset sizes. To study raw recombination free of thymic and clonal selection effects, out-of-frame nonproductive sequences were analyzed. TCRdb redid the processing of the public reads, applying fastp at Q25 and MiXCR, and retained in-frame beta chains. Every entry covers one CDR3 protein and lists the most common genes and DNA from its rows. TCRdb's processing, not the authors' own work, is the source of the V and J calls. The table for this sample lists around 340,000 distinct CDR3 sequences; roughly 9% of them were counted only once. The top ten hold under 9.5% of the sample.

All donors were healthy Caucasians. The researchers also sequenced three unrelated adults who were not twins: a male aged 18 to 29, a male aged 50 to 60, and a female aged 50 to 60. Miltenyi CD45RO+ enrichment and human naive T-cell isolation kits were used to isolate memory (CD45RO+) and naive T cells from PBMC. This sequence originates from a woman aged 50 to 65 in good health. Recombination joined TRBV19 with TRBJ2-1, with TRBD2 identical over 12 junction bases. The specimen sequenced was naive T cells sorted from blood. Explained via the paper, the cell subset or site label denotes: cells isolated with a human naive T-cell isolation kit. The DNA sequence is TGTGCCAGTAGCACTAGCGGGAGGACCAATGAGCAGTTCTTC. Translated, it gives CASSTSGRTNEQFF.